This TCR beta chain emerged from a study of blood T cell repertoires in COVID-19. Profiled with immunoSEQ multiplex PCR; TCRdb holds only in-frame clones, not every one. The profile shows about 100,000 clones, roughly 85% of them singletons. Germline CDR1 and CDR2: SNHLY and FYNNEI. CDR3 length equals 13 residues. Trimming cost V 6 bases and J 0 bases, with 6 bases left between them. This rearrangement joins TRBV2 to TRBJ1-3; no clear D gene. Input material: peripheral blood. This TCR derives from a human donor in a cohort sampled during active COVID-19. Here the CDR3 reads CASSLSSGNTIYF. The CDR3 DNA reads as TGTGCCAGCAGCCTCTCCTCTGGAAACACCATATATTTT.